This T cell receptor beta chain is drawn from a study of tumour-infiltrating T cells in Burkitt lymphoma. Study-level information: All epidemiological Burkitt lymphoma subtypes were represented in the cohort. Overall and progression-free survival were predicted by productive clonality.

This CDR3 comprises 14 residues. The data were produced by immunoSEQ multiplex PCR, yet TCRdb's version contains in-frame clones alone and is incomplete. This table holds about 46,000 clones, less than 35% found once. As concerns this clone: The antigen is undetermined.

The study, taken as a whole, reports: Public clonotypes, several, appeared across numerous Burkitt lymphoma patients.

The clonotype was recovered from a human donor with Burkitt lymphoma. The rearrangement uses TRBV21-1 and TRBJ1-2. TRBV21-1 is tagged as a pseudogene. The sequenced sample consisted of tumor tissue. In DNA, the CDR3 is TGTGCCAGCAGCAAAGTTACGATTAACTATGGCTACACCTTC. Its protein is CASSKVTINYGYTF.